These 3 T cell receptor beta chains came from one sample sequenced in a study of CD8 T cells in ankylosing spondylitis. General observations from the study: Characteristic of ankylosing spondylitis blood, it appeared, was a TCR beta motif comprising several highly homologous variants.

Their target antigens are unknown. TCRdb processed the 5' RACE reads anew with MiXCR; each CDR3 protein has one entry. The sample holds hundreds of thousands of distinct CDR3 sequences; about 12% are singletons and the top ten take approximately 6.2%. What was sequenced was blood, either unsorted or a sorted T cell fraction (not recorded which). The receptors were sampled from a male donor with ankylosing spondylitis.

This clonotype was observed many times. The chain has TRBV27 and TRBJ1-6; 7 bases align to TRBD1. Germline V gene lookup returns CDR1 MNHEY and CDR2 SMNVEV (reference sequence). J lost 7 bases, V lost 6 bases, and 15 bases had no gene match. The CDR3 has 17 residues. CDR3 DNA sequence: TGTGCCAGCAGCCGAAATACGCAGACAGGGAGGAATTCACCCCTCCACTTT. Amino acid sequence: CASSRNTQTGRNSPLHF.

This clonotype has more than one count but fewer than ten. The J gene is TRBJ1-1, the V gene TRBV19; unclear D gene. Trimming left V 3 bases short and J 4 bases short, with 15 bases between. Germline V gene lookup returns CDR1 LNHDA and CDR2 SQIVND (reference sequence). The CDR3 totals 15 residues. CDR3 in amino acids: CASSIPAGKGTEAFF. The CDR3 DNA follows: TGTGCCAGTAGTATCCCCGCGGGGAAGGGCACTGAAGCTTTCTTT. Filled out from reference TRBV19 and TRBJ1-1, the complete variable domain reads DGGITQSPKYLFRKEGQNVTLSCEQNLNHDAMYWYRQDPGQGLRLIYYSQIVNDFQKGDIAEGYSVSREKKESFPLTVTSAQKNPTAFYLCASSIPAGKGTEAFFGQGTRLTVV.

This clonotype was counted at least ten times. The chain carries TRBV20-1 and TRBJ2-3; a weak D match, TRBD2 (5 bases). The CDR3 is made up of 15 amino acids. Germline V gives CDR1 DFQATT, CDR2 SNEGSKA (reference sequence). Deletions cut 5 bases from V and 0 bases from J, with 15 bases between. Here the CDR3 reads CSAPEATVSTDTQYF. The CDR3 region has the DNA TGCAGTGCTCCGGAGGCGACGGTTAGCACAGATACGCAGTATTTT.